The clone carrying this T cell receptor beta chain has a single count. There are 14 residues in the CDR3. The ends lost 8 bases at V and 7 bases at J; junction bases unmatched: 10. The germline V gene has CDR1 PRHDT and CDR2 FYEKMQ (reference sequence). Here immunoSEQ multiplex PCR was the method, and the copy in TCRdb shows in-frame clones only, minus some. Found here are around 370,000 clones, about 91% of them singletons; the top ten hold 3.9%. The data were obtained in a study of Ad26.COV2.S vaccination and SARS-CoV-2 variants. This receptor was taken from a human donor who had recovered from COVID-19. The specimen comprised peripheral blood, sampled after recovery from COVID-19. The genes are TRBV13 and TRBJ1-2; 10 positions agree with TRBD1. The CDR3 loop reads CASDPRQGALGYTF. The CDR3 DNA reads TGTGCCAGCGACCCCCGACAGGGGGCGCTTGGCTACACCTTC.